The 14 T cell receptor beta chains below come from one sample, sequenced in a study of monozygotic twins with inflammatory bowel disease. TCRdb reanalyzed the 5' RACE reads and collapses them to one entry per CDR3 protein, without DNA. The sample data list around 450,000 distinct CDR3 sequences. What was sequenced was blood. The receptors here all came from a human donor with ulcerative colitis or Crohn's disease, or a healthy co-twin of an affected twin (not recorded which).

The chain employs TRBV10-3 and TRBJ2-7; TCRdb picks TRBD1, but there is no DNA to check that call. The CDR3 extends over 14 amino acids. Germline lookup yields CDR1 ENHRY and CDR2 SYGVKD. The CDR3 sequence is CASSKTGSKYEQYF.

This chain joins TRBV30 and TRBJ1-1. The CDR3 is made up of 13 amino acids. The germline V gene encodes CDR1 GTSNPN and CDR2 SVGIG (reference sequence). CDR3: CAWGLQGGTEAFF. Combining the CDR3 with reference TRBV30 and TRBJ1-1 gives the whole variable domain SQTIHQWPATLVQPVGSPLSLECTVEGTSNPNLYWYRQAAGRGLQLLFYSVGIGQISSEVPQNLSASRPQDRQFILSSKKLLLSDSGFYLCAWGLQGGTEAFFGQGTRLTVV.

The J gene is TRBJ2-2, the V gene TRBV5-1; TCRdb reports TRBD1, a call that lacks DNA to check it against. Germline CDR1 SGHRS, CDR2 YFSETQ. The CDR3 extends over 15 amino acids. The CDR3 here is CASSLWTANTGELFF. Variable domain in full (rest from reference TRBV5-1 and TRBJ2-2): KAGVTQTPRYLIKTRGQQVTLSCSPISGHRSVSWYQQTPGQGLQFLFEYFSETQRNKGNFPGRFSGRQFSNSRSEMNVSTLELGDSALYLCASSLWTANTGELFFGEGSRLTVL.

The chain links TRBV7-3 to TRBJ1-1. In germline, CDR1 is SGHTA, CDR2 FQGTGA. The CDR3 consists of 13 residues. The CDR3 protein is CASSLIDHTEAFF.

The V gene is TRBV5-1, the J gene TRBJ2-7. The CDR3 loop spans 13 amino acids. Germline V gene sequence: CDR1 SGHRS, CDR2 YFSETQ. CDR3 protein: CASSLDARYEQYF. Combining the CDR3 with reference TRBV5-1 and TRBJ2-7 gives the whole variable domain KAGVTQTPRYLIKTRGQQVTLSCSPISGHRSVSWYQQTPGQGLQFLFEYFSETQRNKGNFPGRFSGRQFSNSRSEMNVSTLELGDSALYLCASSLDARYEQYFGPGTRLTVT.

V gene TRBV5-1 combines with J gene TRBJ1-6. CDR1 is SGHRS, CDR2 YFSETQ, per germline. The CDR3 is made up of 16 amino acids. CDR3 in amino acids: CASSTSSGGLDSPLHF.

The CDR3 sequence: CASSFQGAVETQYF. The chain joins TRBV7-9 to TRBJ2-5; the TCRdb D gene call, TRBD1, has no DNA to confirm it. Germline CDR1 SEHNR, CDR2 FQNEAQ (reference sequence). This CDR3 comprises 14 residues.

The chain employs TRBV10-3 and TRBJ2-2; lacking DNA, the TRBD1 call made by TCRdb goes unchecked. Germline V gene sequence: CDR1 ENHRY, CDR2 SYGVKD. This CDR3 region has 14 residues. The CDR3 loop is CAISESGGAGELFF.

The V call is TRBV18, the J call TRBJ1-1; TCRdb calls TRBD1, which cannot be checked without DNA. CDR1 and CDR2 from the germline V gene are KGHSH and LQKENI. There are 16 residues in the CDR3. The CDR3 is CASSPNPLGGGGQAFF.

The V gene is TRBV3-1, the J gene TRBJ2-3; TCRdb returns TRBD2, unconfirmable since there is no DNA. CDR1 is LGHDT and CDR2 is YNNKEL in the germline V gene (reference sequence). This CDR3 spans 16 amino acids. CDR3 region: CASRAASGGGTDTQYF.

This sequence joins TRBV7-3 and TRBJ2-1. CDR3 length: 15 amino acids. Germline lookup yields CDR1 SGHTA and CDR2 FQGTGA. This CDR3 reads CASSFPGSAYNEQFF.

The V and J genes are TRBV7-9 and TRBJ2-2; TCRdb calls TRBD1, which cannot be checked without DNA. The CDR3 is made up of 15 amino acids. Per the germline V gene, CDR1 is SEHNR and CDR2 is FQNEAQ (reference sequence). This CDR3 is CASSSDRRGTGELFF.

V gene TRBV18 combines with J gene TRBJ1-1. Germline V gene sequence: CDR1 KGHSH, CDR2 LQKENI. The CDR3 contains 13 residues. The CDR3 here is CAGSPPGRAEAFF. Drawing the rest from reference TRBV18 and TRBJ1-1, the complete variable domain is NAGVMQNPRHLVRRRGQEARLRCSPMKGHSHVYWYRQLPEEGLKFMVYLQKENIIDESGMPKERFSAEFPKEGPSILRIQQVVRGDSAAYFCAGSPPGRAEAFFGQGTRLTVV.

V and J are TRBV12-3 or TRBV12-4 and TRBJ2-7; no DNA is available, so the TRBD2 call from TCRdb remains unchecked. The CDR3 runs to 18 residues. This CDR3 is CPSSLVLAGGTTNYEQYF.